The sequence of this T cell receptor beta chain was determined in a study of T cell repertoires in cytomegalovirus infection. Study summary: Both a matching HLA type and CMV infection were indicated by public TCR beta signatures. Notes on the study in general: CMV-specific TCR beta clonotypes restricted by HLA-C were the ones dominating the ex vivo response. Carriers of CMV plus the relevant HLA were identified by cumulative public TCR beta family frequency.

Via MiXCR, TCRdb re-called the reads, giving one row per CDR3 protein. In the table there are approximately 500,000 distinct CDR3 sequences, approximately 16% of which are singletons. The germline V and J ends were trimmed by 1 base and 4 bases, with 13 bases remaining between them. The CDR3 totals 16 residues. CDR1 MNHEY and CDR2 SMNVEV come from the germline V gene (reference sequence). This clonotype was recorded a few times. Its antigen is not identified. The sequencing input was CD8+ T cells from PBMCs. This receptor was taken from a human donor in good health (CMV status not recorded). Some clones in this sample may be carry-over from other donors' samples. The V gene is TRBV27, the J gene TRBJ2-2; tentatively, D is TRBD2 (7 bases). The DNA of the CDR3 is TGTGCCAGCAGTTTATGGGGGGGCTATAGCACCGGGGAGCTGTTTTTT. Translated: CASSLWGGYSTGELFF.